This T cell receptor (beta chain) is drawn from a study of T cell changes during pregnancy in multiple sclerosis. CDR1 is SGHRS, CDR2 YFSETQ, per germline. The CDR3 is made up of 15 amino acids. V shed 4 bases, J shed 3 bases, and the junction held 4 bases outside the gene matches. TCRdb keeps only in-frame clones here, not all; method: immunoSEQ multiplex PCR. The profile shows roughly 84,000 clones, about 93% of them singletons. This receptor was taken from a female donor in good health, enrolled as a control in a pregnancy study. V usage is TRBV5-1 and J usage is TRBJ2-7; TRBD2 aligns across 13 bases. Sequenced here: peripheral blood, sampled in the third trimester of pregnancy. The CDR3 coding sequence is TGCGCCAGCAGCGCCGGGACTAGCGGGGTCTACGAGCAGTACTTC. The encoded protein is CASSAGTSGVYEQYF.